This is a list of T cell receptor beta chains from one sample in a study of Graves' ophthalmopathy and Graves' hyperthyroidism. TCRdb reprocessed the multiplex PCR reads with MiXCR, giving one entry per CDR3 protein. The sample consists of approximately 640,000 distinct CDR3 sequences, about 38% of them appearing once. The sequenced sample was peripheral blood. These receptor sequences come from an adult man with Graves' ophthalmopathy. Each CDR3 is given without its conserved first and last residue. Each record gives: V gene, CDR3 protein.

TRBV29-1	SLPSGSVYGYT
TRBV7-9	ASSQGPKSNEKLF
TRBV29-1	SSGHPTNYGYT
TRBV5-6	ASSLERDRVHEQY
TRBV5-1	ASSDHRTGNTEAF
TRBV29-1	SVLRAGDETQY
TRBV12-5	ASAPGPLGDGYT
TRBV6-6	ASSYLGPHTGELF
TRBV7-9	ASSFGWRSSGANVLT
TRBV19	ASSHLPGQGNYGYT
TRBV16	ASSHGTGHGYT
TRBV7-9	ASSLGSGPEQY
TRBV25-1	ASSQWRKEGYEQY
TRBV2	ASSAGAGKEQY
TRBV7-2	ASSFGRHEQY
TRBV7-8	ASSLEWNQPQH
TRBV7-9	ASSRGTGGAPYGYT
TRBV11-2	ASRDPGQGVAGANVLT
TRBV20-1	SASSGGPKETQY
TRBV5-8	ASSFNRDRAHYNYGYT
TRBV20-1	SASKGGETQY
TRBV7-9	ASSHGTAYEQY
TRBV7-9	ASSPRQDNTEAF
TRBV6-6	ASSQDRAGGYT
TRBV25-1	ASSEGRRNQPQH
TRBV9	ASSTRGGNTGELF
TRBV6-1	ASSGLAGGTDTQY